This is a list of T cell receptor beta chains from one sample in a study of regulatory dendritic cells for organ transplantation. Libraries were prepared by immunoSEQ multiplex PCR; TCRdb keeps only in-frame clonotypes and omits some of them. The sample yields about 11,000 clones, 60% to 75% seen once. Antigen specificity for these receptors is unknown. Input material: memory CD4+ T cells from blood cultured with regulatory dendritic cells. These receptors were collected from a human donor in good health. The CDR3 runs from the conserved cysteine through the conserved F or W. Each record gives: V gene, CDR3 length, D gene, J gene, clone size, CDR3 DNA, CDR3 protein. A D gene is named only where the DNA matches it firmly. The size of a clone is reported for some rows only, either as once, few or many, or as a class for expanded clones.

V gene: TRBV4-2
CDR3 length: 15
D gene: TRBD1
J gene: TRBJ1-5
clone size: few
CDR3 DNA: TGTGCCAGCAGCCAAGGGGACAGGACCCACCAGCCCCAGCATTTT
CDR3 protein: CASSQGDRTHQPQHF

V gene: TRBV6-6
CDR3 length: 16
D gene: NA
J gene: TRBJ1-6
clone size: NA
CDR3 DNA: TGTGCCAGCAGTCCCCGCGGGGGGGGATTAGGGTCACCCCTCCACTTT
CDR3 protein: CASSPRGGGLGSPLHF

V gene: TRBV7-8
CDR3 length: 16
D gene: NA
J gene: TRBJ1-1
clone size: few
CDR3 DNA: TGTGCCAGCAGCTCCCTCTTCGGGGAAAAGAACACTGAAGCTTTCTTT
CDR3 protein: CASSSLFGEKNTEAFF

V gene: TRBV6-1
CDR3 length: 12
D gene: NA
J gene: TRBJ2-5
clone size: once
CDR3 DNA: TGTGCCAGCAGACCCTCAGGGCAGACCCAGTACTTC
CDR3 protein: CASRPSGQTQYF

V gene: TRBV6-6
CDR3 length: 15
D gene: TRBD1
J gene: TRBJ1-2
clone size: NA
CDR3 DNA: TGTGCCAGCAGTGGATTCGGGACAGCCCTCTATGGCTACACCTTC
CDR3 protein: CASSGFGTALYGYTF

V gene: TRBV19
CDR3 length: 13
D gene: NA
J gene: TRBJ1-1
clone size: NA
CDR3 DNA: TGTGCCAGTTCAGGACAGCCATACACTGAAGCTTTCTTT
CDR3 protein: CASSGQPYTEAFF

V gene: TRBV7-2
CDR3 length: 16
D gene: TRBD2
J gene: TRBJ2-3
clone size: NA
CDR3 DNA: TGTGCCAGCAGCTCTCGACTAGCGGGGCAAGGAGATACGCAGTATTTT
CDR3 protein: CASSSRLAGQGDTQYF

V gene: TRBV19
CDR3 length: 14
D gene: TRBD1
J gene: TRBJ1-1
clone size: NA
CDR3 DNA: TGTGCCAGTAGTCCTGGACAGGGAGGTTCCGAAGCTTTCTTT
CDR3 protein: CASSPGQGGSEAFF

V gene: TRBV11-3
CDR3 length: 15
D gene: NA
J gene: TRBJ2-5
clone size: NA
CDR3 DNA: TGTGCCAGCAGCTTAGAAGGACAGAGCCAAGAGACCCAGTACTTC
CDR3 protein: CASSLEGQSQETQYF

V gene: TRBV4-2
CDR3 length: 17
D gene: TRBD1
J gene: TRBJ1-3
clone size: NA
CDR3 DNA: TGTGCCAGCAGCCTGACAACCGGGACAGACTCTGGAAACACCATATATTTT
CDR3 protein: CASSLTTGTDSGNTIYF

V gene: TRBV7-2
CDR3 length: 12
D gene: NA
J gene: TRBJ2-7
clone size: NA
CDR3 DNA: TGTGCCAGCAGCTCTACTAGAGGCGAGCAGTACTTC
CDR3 protein: CASSSTRGEQYF

V gene: TRBV5-1
CDR3 length: 17
D gene: TRBD2
J gene: TRBJ2-1
clone size: NA
CDR3 DNA: TGCGCCAGCGGCCTTGGACTAGCGGGGGGAGGTTACAATGAGCAGTTCTTC
CDR3 protein: CASGLGLAGGGYNEQFF

V gene: TRBV6-1
CDR3 length: 14
D gene: NA
J gene: TRBJ1-1
clone size: NA
CDR3 DNA: TGTGCCAGCAGTGAATTCGGGGTGAACACTGAAGCTTTCTTT
CDR3 protein: CASSEFGVNTEAFF

V gene: TRBV5-1
CDR3 length: 15
D gene: TRBD1
J gene: TRBJ1-1
clone size: NA
CDR3 DNA: TGCGCCAGCAGCCCCGTTATTGACAGGGGAACTGAAGCTTTCTTT
CDR3 protein: CASSPVIDRGTEAFF

V gene: TRBV19
CDR3 length: 14
D gene: NA
J gene: TRBJ1-2
clone size: NA
CDR3 DNA: TGTGCCAGTAGTACCCTACAGGCGAGAGATGGCTACACCTTC
CDR3 protein: CASSTLQARDGYTF

V gene: TRBV6-4
CDR3 length: 14
D gene: NA
J gene: TRBJ1-1
clone size: NA
CDR3 DNA: TGTGCCAGCAGTGACTCGAGTAAGGGGACTGAAGCTTTCTTT
CDR3 protein: CASSDSSKGTEAFF

V gene: TRBV4-1
CDR3 length: 15
D gene: NA
J gene: TRBJ2-6
clone size: NA
CDR3 DNA: TGCGCCAGCACCTTTCAGGGGTCTGGGGCCAACGTCCTGACTTTC
CDR3 protein: CASTFQGSGANVLTF

V gene: TRBV19
CDR3 length: 12
D gene: NA
J gene: TRBJ2-5
clone size: once
CDR3 DNA: TGTGCCAGTAGCCCGGGGAAAGAGACCCAGTACTTC
CDR3 protein: CASSPGKETQYF